Listed below are T cell receptor beta chains from one sample, sequenced in a study of PD-1 blockade in classical Hodgkin lymphoma. TCRdb's table, derived via immunoSEQ multiplex PCR, lists solely in-frame clones and lacks some. The sample lists 55,000 to 75,000 clones, over 55% occurring once. This material consisted of peripheral blood mononuclear cells (PBMCs), taken before the second cycle of nivolumab. The receptors were sampled from a human donor with classical Hodgkin lymphoma. The CDR3 runs from the conserved cysteine through the conserved F or W. A D gene is named only where the DNA matches it firmly. Clone size is given for some rows only: seen once, a few or many times, or a class if the clone is expanded.

TRBV7-9,TRBJ2-7,TRBD1,.,CASSLEGTGDYEQYF,TGTGCCAGCAGCTTAGAGGGGACAGGGGATTACGAGCAGTACTTC
TRBV11-2,TRBJ1-1,.,.,CASSFSVTGNTEAFF,TGTGCCAGCAGCTTTTCCGTGACAGGGAACACTGAAGCTTTCTTT
TRBV5-1,TRBJ2-1,TRBD1,.,CASSARTGYEQFF,TGCGCCAGCAGCGCAAGGACAGGGTATGAGCAGTTCTTC
TRBV14,TRBJ1-2,TRBD1,.,CASSQRTGQGDYGYTF,TGTGCCAGCAGCCAAAGAACAGGACAGGGGGACTATGGCTACACCTTC
TRBV27,TRBJ2-1,TRBD2,.,CASSLTSGIFNEQFF,TGTGCCAGCAGTTTGACTAGCGGGATTTTTAATGAGCAGTTCTTC
TRBV27,TRBJ2-7,TRBD1,.,CASSLGTGVYEQYF,TGTGCCAGCAGTTTAGGGACAGGGGTATATGAGCAGTACTTC
TRBV6-5,TRBJ1-2,TRBD1,once,CASSYSDRLHYGYTF,TGTGCCAGCAGTTACTCGGACAGGTTGCACTATGGCTACACCTTC
TRBV18,TRBJ2-5,.,.,CASSFQEETQYF,TGTGCCAGCTCATTTCAGGAAGAGACCCAGTACTTC
TRBV29-1,TRBJ2-7,.,.,CSAQKGAREQYF,TGCAGCGCCCAAAAAGGGGCTCGGGAGCAGTACTTC
TRBV29-1,TRBJ1-1,TRBD1,.,CSAQGGEAFF,TGCAGCGCCCAGGGGGGTGAAGCTTTCTTT
TRBV18,TRBJ2-5,.,.,CASSPKGLYQETQYF,TGTGCCAGCTCACCTAAAGGGCTGTACCAAGAGACCCAGTACTTC
TRBV6-9,TRBJ1-4,.,.,CASAGTVNEKLFF,TGTGCCAGCGCCGGCACCGTTAATGAAAAACTGTTTTTT
TRBV15,TRBJ2-7,.,.,CATSRAGRAHEQYF,TGTGCCACCAGCAGAGCTGGCAGGGCCCACGAGCAGTACTTC
TRBV7-3,TRBJ1-1,TRBD1,.,CASSLGQGVGTEAFF,TGTGCCAGCAGCCTTGGACAGGGAGTGGGCACTGAAGCTTTCTTT
TRBV5-1,TRBJ1-5,.,once,CASSLWGNSNQPQHF,TGCGCCAGCAGCTTGTGGGGTAATAGCAATCAGCCCCAGCATTTT
TRBV6-1,TRBJ1-5,.,few,CASSEMGGSQPQHF,TGTGCCAGCAGTGAAATGGGGGGGAGTCAGCCCCAGCATTTT
TRBV14,TRBJ1-1,.,few,CASSQVPGTEAFF,TGTGCCAGCAGCCAAGTCCCAGGGACTGAAGCTTTCTTT
TRBV5-4,TRBJ2-2,.,.,CASSFLGELFF,TGTGCCAGCAGCTTCTTAGGGGAGCTGTTTTTT
TRBV25-1,TRBJ2-5,TRBD2,.,CASSEFGGLAGEETQYF,TGTGCCAGCAGTGAATTCGGAGGACTAGCGGGAGAAGAGACCCAGTACTTC
TRBV15,TRBJ2-1,.,.,CATSPTGSYNEQFF,TGTGCCACCAGCCCCACAGGTAGCTACAATGAGCAGTTCTTC
TRBV18,TRBJ1-2,.,.,CASSPPTANYGYTF,TGTGCCAGCTCACCACCGACGGCCAACTATGGCTACACCTTC
TRBV18,TRBJ2-7,.,.,CASSLQTLYEQYF,TGTGCCAGCTCCCTACAAACACTCTACGAGCAGTACTTC
TRBV2,TRBJ2-7,TRBD1,.,CASSPGQGGNYEQYF,TGTGCCAGCAGTCCGGGACAGGGGGGGAACTACGAGCAGTACTTC
TRBV19,TRBJ2-7,TRBD1,.,CASTPTGVAYEQYF,TGTGCCAGTACCCCGACAGGGGTGGCCTACGAGCAGTACTTC
TRBV6-5,TRBJ2-2,.,.,CASSPLQGYTGELFF,TGTGCCAGCAGTCCACTACAGGGATACACCGGGGAGCTGTTTTTT
TRBV19,TRBJ2-1,TRBD2,.,CASSIAGLDHNEQFF,TGTGCCAGTAGTATAGCGGGACTAGATCATAATGAGCAGTTCTTC
TRBV7-8,TRBJ2-7,.,.,CASSLAPRSSYEQYF,TGTGCCAGCAGCTTAGCCCCACGGAGCTCCTACGAGCAGTACTTC
TRBV6-6,TRBJ1-2,TRBD1,.,CASSSQGGDYGYTF,TGTGCCAGCAGTTCGCAGGGGGGGGACTATGGCTACACCTTC
TRBV6-1,TRBJ2-5,.,.,CASRWGDGQYF,TGTGCCAGCAGATGGGGCGATGGCCAGTACTTC
TRBV5-1,TRBJ2-1,.,few,CASSTGRWAEFF,TGCGCCAGCAGCACAGGACGGTGGGCCGAGTTCTTC
TRBV7-9,TRBJ1-1,TRBD1,once,CASSFGTGVEDTEAFF,TGTGCCAGCAGCTTCGGGACAGGGGTGGAGGACACTGAAGCTTTCTTT
TRBV19,TRBJ1-4,.,.,CASSIGPNEKLFF,TGTGCCAGTAGTATAGGGCCCAATGAAAAACTGTTTTTT
TRBV28,TRBJ1-5,TRBD1,.,CASSLGQGEWDQPQHF,TGTGCCAGCAGTTTAGGGCAGGGGGAGTGGGATCAGCCCCAGCATTTT
TRBV28,TRBJ1-3,.,.,CASSQLTVVSGNTIYF,TGTGCCAGCAGTCAACTGACAGTCGTCTCTGGAAACACCATATATTTT
TRBV5-1,TRBJ2-1,TRBD2,.,CASSPWTSGSDNEQFF,TGCGCCAGCAGCCCCTGGACTAGCGGGAGCGACAATGAGCAGTTCTTC
TRBV7-9,TRBJ1-6,.,.,CASSLDDVGVSPLHF,TGTGCCAGCAGCTTAGACGACGTGGGGGTTTCACCCCTCCACTTT
TRBV6-6,TRBJ1-1,.,.,CASSSPRRGGTEAFF,TGTGCCAGCAGTTCCCCTCGTAGGGGGGGCACTGAAGCTTTCTTT
TRBV27,TRBJ1-2,TRBD1,.,CASSRDRNYGYTF,TGTGCCAGCAGTCGGGACAGGAACTATGGCTACACCTTC
TRBV30,TRBJ1-1,.,few,CAWSREVNTEAFF,TGTGCCTGGAGCAGGGAGGTGAACACTGAAGCTTTCTTT
TRBV4-2,TRBJ1-1,.,.,CASSLERANTEAFF,TGTGCCAGCAGCTTGGAGAGGGCGAACACTGAAGCTTTCTTT
TRBV27,TRBJ1-2,.,.,CASSLSEEMEAF,TGTGCCAGCAGTTTATCGGAGGAGATGGAAGCCTTC
TRBV15,TRBJ2-3,TRBD2,.,CATSRGGTSGRDTQYF,TGTGCCACCAGCAGGGGGGGGACTAGCGGGAGAGATACGCAGTATTTT
TRBV5-1,TRBJ2-1,TRBD2,.,CASSLLAGPYNEQFF,TGCGCCAGCAGCTTACTAGCGGGGCCCTACAATGAGCAGTTCTTC
TRBV5-6,TRBJ1-6,.,once,CASSLGGGLNSPLHF,TGTGCCAGCAGCTTGGGCGGAGGACTTAATTCACCCCTCCACTTT
TRBV27,TRBJ2-3,.,.,CASSLENSGTDTQYF,TGTGCCAGCAGTTTAGAGAATTCAGGCACAGATACGCAGTATTTT
TRBV6-1,TRBJ1-1,.,few,CASTASRESKEAFF,TGTGCCAGCACGGCCTCCAGGGAAAGTAAGGAAGCTTTCTTT
TRBV6-1,TRBJ2-5,TRBD1,.,CASSGQGAGRETQYF,TGTGCCAGCAGTGGACAGGGGGCTGGGAGAGAGACCCAGTACTTC
TRBV6-1,TRBJ1-4,.,.,CAVGAANEKLFF,TGTGCCGTAGGGGCAGCTAATGAAAAACTGTTTTTT
TRBV7-2,TRBJ2-7,.,.,CASSLGGVSSYEQYF,TGTGCCAGCTCCTTGGGTGGGGTTAGCTCCTACGAGCAGTACTTC
TRBV19,TRBJ1-5,.,.,CASSMDRGEPQHF,TGTGCCAGTAGTATGGATCGGGGAGAGCCCCAGCATTTT
TRBV2,TRBJ2-7,.,.,CASSDFPPDEQYF,TGTGCCAGCAGTGACTTCCCTCCCGACGAGCAGTACTTC
TRBV27,TRBJ1-1,.,few,CATRSGLGTTEAFF,TGTGCCACCCGCTCGGGCCTCGGGACCACTGAAGCTTTCTTT
TRBV5-1,TRBJ2-5,.,once,CASSLGRNGPETQYF,TGCGCCAGCAGCTTAGGGAGAAATGGACCAGAGACCCAGTACTTC
TRBV28,TRBJ1-2,.,once,CASSLWGAPSGYTF,TGTGCCAGCAGTTTATGGGGGGCGCCGTCCGGCTACACCTTC
TRBV2,TRBJ2-2,.,few,CASSDSVRTGELFF,TGTGCCAGCAGTGATTCCGTTCGCACCGGGGAGCTGTTTTTT
TRBV2,TRBJ2-1,.,.,CASSATMGGYNEQFF,TGTGCCAGCAGTGCAACAATGGGGGGATACAATGAGCAGTTCTTC
TRBV2,TRBJ1-4,.,.,CASGNVAVNEKLFF,TGTGCCAGCGGGAACGTGGCAGTCAATGAAAAACTGTTTTTT
TRBV9,TRBJ2-3,.,.,CASSAAGRTDTQYF,TGTGCCAGCAGCGCGGCGGGAAGGACAGATACGCAGTATTTT
TRBV9,TRBJ2-1,.,.,CASSVEGFNYNEQFF,TGTGCCAGCAGCGTAGAGGGGTTCAACTACAATGAGCAGTTCTTC
TRBV19,TRBJ2-2,.,.,CASSSGQVTGELFF,TGTGCCAGTAGTTCAGGGCAGGTTACCGGGGAGCTGTTTTTT